These 13 T cell receptor beta chains came from one sample sequenced in a study of TIL therapy for anti-PD-1-resistant metastatic lung cancer. The sample's time point: pre-treatment sample, taken before nivolumab and TIL therapy. Most excised metastases sampled were pleural nodules or supraclavicular lymph nodes. The immunoSEQ assay was v3. The method was immunoSEQ multiplex PCR; TCRdb's version includes in-frame clones alone and lacks a portion of them. The sample consists of tens of thousands of clones, about 63% of them appearing once. The material sequenced was tumor tissue, taken at baseline. The receptors come from a woman aged 25 to 80 with non-small cell lung cancer.

This clone was seen a handful of times. The chain uses TRBV11-2 and TRBJ2-3, with D hard to call. Germline V gene sequence: CDR1 SGHAT, CDR2 FQNNGV. V lost 0 bases, J lost 7 bases, and 11 bases lay in between. The CDR3 consists of 14 residues. The CDR3 coding sequence is TGTGCCAGCAGCTTAGACCGTCGGCGGAATACGCAGTATTTT. This translates into CASSLDRRRNTQYF.

V usage is TRBV5-4 and J usage is TRBJ2-5; 8 bases agree with TRBD1. J was trimmed by 2 bases and V by 2 bases; bases with no gene match: 2. Germline assignment: CDR1 SGHNT and CDR2 YYREEE (reference sequence). This CDR3 has 14 amino acids. The chain's CDR3 is CASSLTGGQETQYF. In DNA form, the CDR3 reads TGTGCCAGCAGCTTAACAGGGGGACAAGAGACCCAGTACTTC.

The chain combines TRBV9 with TRBJ2-5; possible D gene TRBD2, 5 bases. Trimming took off 0 bases at V and 4 bases at J, with 13 bases between the two ends. The germline gives CDR1 SGDLS, CDR2 YYNGEE. The CDR3 totals 15 residues. The CDR3 nucleotides are TGTGCCAGCAGCGTAGCTGAGGGAGTGGGAGAGACCCAGTACTTC. The encoded protein is CASSVAEGVGETQYF.

V gene TRBV7-9 combines with J gene TRBJ2-3; D gene unclear. There are 17 residues in the CDR3. Trimming removed 1 base from V and 2 bases from J, with 16 bases in between. Germline CDR1 reads SEHNR; CDR2 reads FQNEAQ (reference sequence). CDR3 protein: CASSLGGRQLHTDTQYF. The CDR3 DNA reads TGTGCCAGCAGCTTAGGGGGAAGGCAGCTCCACACAGATACGCAGTATTTT.

This clone has just a few counts. The chain carries TRBV7-8 and TRBJ1-5, with a possible D match to TRBD1 (5 bases). Germline V lookup: CDR1 SGHVS, CDR2 FQNEAQ. V lost 3 bases and J 1 base, leaving 10 bases between the germline ends. The CDR3 loop spans 15 amino acids. The CDR3, as DNA: TGTGCCAGCAGCTTCACATGGGACAGCAATCAGCCCCAGCATTTT. Its translation: CASSFTWDSNQPQHF.

This chain joins TRBV6-6 and TRBJ2-3, with no clear D. From germline, CDR1 is MNHNY and CDR2 SVGAGI (reference sequence). This CDR3 region has 13 residues. V lost 7 bases and J 9 bases, leaving 17 bases between the germline ends. The CDR3 protein is CASTPNGDGTQYF. CDR3 in DNA: TGTGCCAGCACCCCGAATGGAGACGGCACGCAGTATTTT.

The chain employs TRBV2 and TRBJ2-1; tentatively, D is TRBD1 (6 bases). This CDR3 comprises 16 residues. Trimming removed 1 base at V and 4 bases at J, with 14 bases between. In germline, CDR1 is SNHLY, CDR2 FYNNEI. In DNA form, the CDR3 reads TGTGCCAGCAGTGAAGTCGGAACTAGGGGGTACAATGAGCAGTTCTTC. Translation: CASSEVGTRGYNEQFF.

This clone showed up many times. V usage is TRBV6-1 and J usage is TRBJ1-1; D is unclear. The CDR3 is made up of 10 amino acids. CDR1 is MNHNS, CDR2 SASEGT, per germline. V was shortened by 3 bases and J by 13 bases, with 9 bases between the two germline ends. The chain's CDR3 is CASSEWEVFF. The CDR3 DNA follows: TGTGCCAGCAGTGAGTGGGAGGTTTTCTTT.

This clone was counted only a few times. The J gene is TRBJ1-2, the V gene TRBV30; TRBD1 aligns across 8 bases. Germline V gene data show CDR1 as GTSNPN and CDR2 as SVGIG (reference sequence). Trimming took 3 bases from V and 2 from J; bases not matched to a gene: 2. CDR3 length: 13 residues. The DNA for the CDR3 is TGTGCCTGGAGGGGACAGGCAAACTATGGCTACACCTTC. Translating gives CAWRGQANYGYTF.

The chain uses TRBV7-6 and TRBJ2-7, with 10 nucleotides matching TRBD2. Per the germline V gene, CDR1 is SGHVS and CDR2 is FNYEAQ. The CDR3 runs to 18 residues. V lost 0 bases, J lost 2 bases, and 10 bases stayed unmatched. This chain's CDR3 is CASSLAQASGSATYEQYF. The CDR3 DNA is TGTGCCAGCAGCTTAGCGCAGGCTAGCGGGAGTGCTACCTACGAGCAGTACTTC.

CDR3 DNA: TGTGCCAGCAGTGAAGTACCCGCAACTAATGAAAAACTGTTTTTT. The encoded protein is CASSEVPATNEKLFF. The V gene is TRBV2, the J gene TRBJ1-4; D gene ambiguous. Germline V gene lookup returns CDR1 SNHLY and CDR2 FYNNEI. V gave up 1 base and J gave up 0 bases, with 6 bases separating them. The CDR3 contains 15 residues.

The chain uses TRBV6-5 and TRBJ1-5; 7 bases agree with TRBD1. The germline V gene has CDR1 MNHEY and CDR2 SVGAGI. CDR3 length: 15 amino acids. Trimming removed 5 bases from V and 4 bases from J; junction bases left unmatched: 8. The CDR3 loop is CASSPRQGPNQPQHF. CDR3 coding DNA: TGTGCCAGCAGTCCGCGACAGGGTCCGAATCAGCCCCAGCATTTT.

The chain recombines TRBV29-1 with TRBJ2-5, with D perhaps TRBD2 (7 bases). Germline CDR1 and CDR2: SQVTM and ANQGSEA. V was shortened by 6 bases and J by 9 bases, with 14 bases between the two germline ends. The CDR3 covers 11 residues. Here the CDR3 reads CSVPRGAAQYF. CDR3 coding DNA: TGCAGCGTCCCTCGGGGGGCGGCCCAGTACTTC.